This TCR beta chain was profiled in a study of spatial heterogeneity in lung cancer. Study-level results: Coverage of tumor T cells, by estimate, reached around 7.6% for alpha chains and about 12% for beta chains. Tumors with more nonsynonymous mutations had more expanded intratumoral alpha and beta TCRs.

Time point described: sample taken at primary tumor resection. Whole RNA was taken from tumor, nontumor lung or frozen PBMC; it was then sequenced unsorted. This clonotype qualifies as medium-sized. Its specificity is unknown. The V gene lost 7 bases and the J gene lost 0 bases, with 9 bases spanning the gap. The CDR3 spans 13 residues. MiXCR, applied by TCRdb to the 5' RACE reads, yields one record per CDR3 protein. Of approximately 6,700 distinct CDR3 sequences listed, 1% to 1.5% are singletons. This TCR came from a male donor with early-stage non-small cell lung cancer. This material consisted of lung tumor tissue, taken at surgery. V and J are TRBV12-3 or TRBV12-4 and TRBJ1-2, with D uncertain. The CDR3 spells CASIGNANYGYTF. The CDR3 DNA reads TGTGCCAGCATCGGAAACGCTAACTATGGCTACACCTTC.